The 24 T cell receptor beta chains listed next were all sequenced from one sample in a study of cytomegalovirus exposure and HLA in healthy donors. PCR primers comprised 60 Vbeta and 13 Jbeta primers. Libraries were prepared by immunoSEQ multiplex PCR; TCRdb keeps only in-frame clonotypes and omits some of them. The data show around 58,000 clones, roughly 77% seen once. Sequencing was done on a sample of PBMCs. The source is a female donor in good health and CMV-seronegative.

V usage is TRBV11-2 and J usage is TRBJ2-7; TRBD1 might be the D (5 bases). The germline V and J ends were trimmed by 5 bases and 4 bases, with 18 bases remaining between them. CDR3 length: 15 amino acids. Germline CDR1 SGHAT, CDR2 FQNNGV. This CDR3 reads CASSPQGPALYEQYF. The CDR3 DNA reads TGTGCCAGCAGCCCGCAGGGCCCCGCTCTGTACGAGCAGTACTTC.

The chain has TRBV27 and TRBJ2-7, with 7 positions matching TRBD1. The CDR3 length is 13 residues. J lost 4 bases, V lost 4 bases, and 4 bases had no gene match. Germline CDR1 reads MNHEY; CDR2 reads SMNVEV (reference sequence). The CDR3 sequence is CASSSWTGYEQYF. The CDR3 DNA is TGTGCCAGCAGTTCATGGACAGGTTACGAGCAGTACTTC.

CDR3 sequence: CASITPGGTGELFF. The CDR3 coding sequence is TGTGCCAGCATTACCCCTGGAGGGACCGGGGAGCTGTTTTTT. The J gene is TRBJ2-2, the V gene TRBV28; a possible D gene is TRBD2 (6 bases). The germline V and J ends were trimmed by 7 bases and 5 bases, with 14 bases remaining between them. This CDR3 is 14 amino acids long. The germline gives CDR1 MDHEN, CDR2 SYDVKM.

The CDR3 region is CASSFRQGQETQYF. Here the CDR3 DNA reads TGTGCCAGCAGCTTTAGACAGGGGCAAGAGACCCAGTACTTC. The V gene is TRBV7-9, the J gene TRBJ2-5; 8 positions match TRBD1. The germline gives CDR1 SEHNR, CDR2 FQNEAQ (reference sequence). V lost 3 bases and J lost 2; bases outside the gene matches: 2. This CDR3 region has 14 residues.

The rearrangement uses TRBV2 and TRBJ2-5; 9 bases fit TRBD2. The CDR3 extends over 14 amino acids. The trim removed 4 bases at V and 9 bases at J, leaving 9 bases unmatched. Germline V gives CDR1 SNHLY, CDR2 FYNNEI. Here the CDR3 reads CASSVREGPGPQYF. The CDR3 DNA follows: TGTGCCAGCAGTGTGCGGGAGGGCCCAGGGCCCCAGTACTTC.

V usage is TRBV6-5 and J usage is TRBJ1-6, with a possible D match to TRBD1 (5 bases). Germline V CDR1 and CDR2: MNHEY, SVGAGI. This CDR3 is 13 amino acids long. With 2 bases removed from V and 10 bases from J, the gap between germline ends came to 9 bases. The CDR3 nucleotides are TGTGCCAGCAGTTACGATCAGGGCTCACCCCTCCACTTT. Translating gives CASSYDQGSPLHF.

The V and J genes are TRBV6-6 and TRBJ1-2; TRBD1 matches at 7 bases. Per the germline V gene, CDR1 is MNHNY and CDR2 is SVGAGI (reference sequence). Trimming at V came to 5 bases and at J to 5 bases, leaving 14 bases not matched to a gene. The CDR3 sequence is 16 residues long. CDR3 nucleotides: TGTGCCAGCAGTACTTACAGGGGCGTCTGGGCGTATGGCTACACCTTC. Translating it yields CASSTYRGVWAYGYTF.

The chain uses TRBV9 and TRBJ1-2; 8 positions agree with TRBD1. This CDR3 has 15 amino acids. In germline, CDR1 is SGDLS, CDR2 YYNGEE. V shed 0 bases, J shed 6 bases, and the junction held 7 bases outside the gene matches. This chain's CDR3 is CASSVAGDRYDGYTF. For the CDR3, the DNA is TGTGCCAGCAGCGTAGCTGGGGACAGGTATGATGGCTACACCTTC.

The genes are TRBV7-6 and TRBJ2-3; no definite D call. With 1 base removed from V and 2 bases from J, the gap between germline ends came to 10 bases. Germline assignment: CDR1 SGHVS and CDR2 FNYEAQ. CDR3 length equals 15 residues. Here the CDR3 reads CASSLDAYYTDTQYF. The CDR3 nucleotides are TGTGCCAGCAGCTTAGACGCGTATTACACAGATACGCAGTATTTT.

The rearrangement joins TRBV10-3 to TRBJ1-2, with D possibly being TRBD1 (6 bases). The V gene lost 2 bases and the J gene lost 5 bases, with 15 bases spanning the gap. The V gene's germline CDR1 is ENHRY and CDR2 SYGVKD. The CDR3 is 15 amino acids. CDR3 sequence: CAISEGPGDPYGYTF. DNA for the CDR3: TGTGCCATCAGTGAGGGCCCAGGGGACCCTTATGGCTACACCTTC.

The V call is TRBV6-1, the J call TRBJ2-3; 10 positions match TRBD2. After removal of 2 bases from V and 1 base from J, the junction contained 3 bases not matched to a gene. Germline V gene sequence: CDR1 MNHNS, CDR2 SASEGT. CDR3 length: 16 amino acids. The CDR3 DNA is TGTGCCAGCAGTGAACTAGCGGGAGCCCGCACAGATACGCAGTATTTT. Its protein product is CASSELAGARTDTQYF.

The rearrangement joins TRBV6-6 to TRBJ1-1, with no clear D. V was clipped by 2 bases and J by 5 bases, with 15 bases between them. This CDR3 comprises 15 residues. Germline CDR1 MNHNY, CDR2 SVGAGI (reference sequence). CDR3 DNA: TGTGCCAGCAGTTACGGGCGGGGTGGTCAGACTGAAGCTTTCTTT. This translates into CASSYGRGGQTEAFF.

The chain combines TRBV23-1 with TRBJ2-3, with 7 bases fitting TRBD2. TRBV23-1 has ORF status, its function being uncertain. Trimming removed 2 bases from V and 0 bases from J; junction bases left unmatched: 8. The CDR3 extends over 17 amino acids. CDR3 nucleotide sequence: TGCGCCAGCAGTCAAAGGGGAGGGTTATTTAGCACAGATACGCAGTATTTT. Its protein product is CASSQRGGLFSTDTQYF.

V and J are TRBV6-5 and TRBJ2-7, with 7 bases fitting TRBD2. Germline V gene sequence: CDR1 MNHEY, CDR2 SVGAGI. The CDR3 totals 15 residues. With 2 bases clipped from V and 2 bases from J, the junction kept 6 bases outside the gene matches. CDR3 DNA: TGTGCCAGCAGTTACGGACTAGACCTTACCTACGAGCAGTACTTC. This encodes CASSYGLDLTYEQYF.

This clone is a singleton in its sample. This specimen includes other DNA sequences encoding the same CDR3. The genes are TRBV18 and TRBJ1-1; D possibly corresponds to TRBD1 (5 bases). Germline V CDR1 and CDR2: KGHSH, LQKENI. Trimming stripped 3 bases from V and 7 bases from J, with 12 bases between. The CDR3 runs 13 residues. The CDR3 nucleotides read TGTGCCAGCTCACCGCCCGGACAAAATGAAGCTTTCTTT. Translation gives CASSPPGQNEAFF.

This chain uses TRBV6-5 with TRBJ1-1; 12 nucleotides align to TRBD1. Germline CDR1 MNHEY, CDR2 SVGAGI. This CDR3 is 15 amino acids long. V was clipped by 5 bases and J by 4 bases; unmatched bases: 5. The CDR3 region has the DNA TGTGCCAGCAGTCGAGGGGGACAGGGGGCCACTGAAGCTTTCTTT. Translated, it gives CASSRGGQGATEAFF.

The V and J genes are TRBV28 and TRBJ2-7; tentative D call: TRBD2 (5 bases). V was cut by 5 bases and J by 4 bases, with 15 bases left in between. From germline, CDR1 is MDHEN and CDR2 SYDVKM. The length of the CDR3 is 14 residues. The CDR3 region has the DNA TGTGCCAGCAGTACTCCAGGAGGTATATACGAGCAGTACTTC. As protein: CASSTPGGIYEQYF.

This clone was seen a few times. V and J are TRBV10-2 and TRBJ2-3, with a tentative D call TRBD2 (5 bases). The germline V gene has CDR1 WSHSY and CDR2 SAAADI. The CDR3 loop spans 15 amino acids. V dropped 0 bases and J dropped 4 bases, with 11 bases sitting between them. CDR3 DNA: TGCGCCAGCAGTGAGTCAGGGCTAGCTGCAGATACGCAGTATTTT. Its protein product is CASSESGLAADTQYF.

The CDR3 nucleotides are TGTGCCAGCAGCTCCTGGACTAGCGGGGCCACCAGGGAGCAGTACTTC. Amino acid sequence: CASSSWTSGATREQYF. The chain has TRBV7-2 and TRBJ2-7; 12 nucleotides match TRBD2. Looked up from germline, CDR1 is SGHTA and CDR2 is FQGNSA. The CDR3 contains 16 residues. V lost 4 bases and J lost 7; bases outside the gene matches: 11.

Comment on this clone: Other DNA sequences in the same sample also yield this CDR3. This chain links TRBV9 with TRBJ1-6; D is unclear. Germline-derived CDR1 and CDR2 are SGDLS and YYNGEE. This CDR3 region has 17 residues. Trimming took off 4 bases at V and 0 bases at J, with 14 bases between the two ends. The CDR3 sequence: CASSPRRFLSYNSPLHF. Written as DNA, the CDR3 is TGTGCCAGCAGCCCGAGGCGGTTTCTCTCCTATAATTCACCCCTCCACTTT.

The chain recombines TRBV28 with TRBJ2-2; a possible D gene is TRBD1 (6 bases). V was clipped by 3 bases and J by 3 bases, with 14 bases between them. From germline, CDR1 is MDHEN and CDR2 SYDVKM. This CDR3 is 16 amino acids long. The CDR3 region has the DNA TGTGCCAGCAGTTTGGACCAGGGGCGGCACACCGGGGAGCTGTTTTTT. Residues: CASSLDQGRHTGELFF.

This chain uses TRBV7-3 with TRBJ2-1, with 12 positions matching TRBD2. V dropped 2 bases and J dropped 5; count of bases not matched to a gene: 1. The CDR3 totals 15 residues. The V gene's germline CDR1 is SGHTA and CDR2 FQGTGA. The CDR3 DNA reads TGTGCCAGCAGCTTAGGACTAGCGGGGAACAATGAGCAGTTCTTC. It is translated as CASSLGLAGNNEQFF.

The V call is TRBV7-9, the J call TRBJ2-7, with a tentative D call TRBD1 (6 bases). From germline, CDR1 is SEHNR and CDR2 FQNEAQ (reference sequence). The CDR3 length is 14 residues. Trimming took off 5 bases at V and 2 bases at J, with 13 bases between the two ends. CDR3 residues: CASSPGGQTYEQYF. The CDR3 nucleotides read TGTGCCAGCAGCCCTGGCGGACAGACCTACGAGCAGTACTTC.

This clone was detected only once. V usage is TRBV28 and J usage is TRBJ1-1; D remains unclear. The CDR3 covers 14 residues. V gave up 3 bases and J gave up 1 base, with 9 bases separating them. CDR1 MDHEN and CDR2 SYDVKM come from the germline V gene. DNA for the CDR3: TGTGCCAGCAGTTTCGAACAAAAGAACACTGAAGCTTTCTTT. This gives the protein CASSFEQKNTEAFF. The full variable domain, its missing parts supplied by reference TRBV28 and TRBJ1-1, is DVKVTQSSRYLVKRTGEKVFLECVQDMDHENMFWYRQDPGLGLRLIYFSYDVKMKEKGDIPEGYSVSREKKERFSLILESASTNQTSMYLCASSFEQKNTEAFFGQGTRLTVV.